This entry lists 8 T cell receptor beta chains sequenced from one sample in a study of T cell responses to AZD1222 COVID-19 vaccine. This table comes from immunoSEQ multiplex PCR, and its TCRdb copy is limited to in-frame clones, with some not included. The data contain 200,000 or so clones, around 92% of them singletons. The source material was peripheral blood, sampled on day 0 of AZD1222 vaccination. These receptors originate from an adult in good health.

CDR3 sequence reads: CASSLAAGPYNEQFF. CDR3 coding DNA: TGTGCCAGCAGCTTAGCGGCAGGGCCCTACAATGAGCAGTTCTTC. The chain uses TRBV7-7 and TRBJ2-1; D perhaps matches TRBD1 (5 bases). CDR3 length equals 15 residues. Germline CDR1 and CDR2: SSHAT and FNYEAQ (reference sequence). The germline V and J ends were trimmed by 0 bases and 2 bases, with 8 bases remaining between them.

This clone has only a few counts. The genes are TRBV4-1 and TRBJ2-7; D unclear. Between the trimmed V and J ends, which lost 4 bases and 5 bases, there was a span of 12 bases. Germline V gene data show CDR1 as MGHRA and CDR2 as YSYEKL. This CDR3 is built from 13 residues. The CDR3 DNA follows: TGCGCCAGCAGCCCCCCCAGCGCCGACGAGCAGTACTTC. Encoded protein: CASSPPSADEQYF.

This clone occurred once. The chain joins TRBV4-1 to TRBJ2-2, with D possibly being TRBD2 (5 bases). The germline gives CDR1 MGHRA, CDR2 YSYEKL. V lost 4 bases and J 5 bases, leaving 17 bases between the germline ends. This CDR3 is 16 amino acids long. The CDR3 coding sequence is TGCGCCAGCAGCCTTGGGTTGGAGGAGACAACCGGGGAGCTGTTTTTT. Translation gives CASSLGLEETTGELFF.

The chain uses TRBV4-1 and TRBJ1-5; D is possibly TRBD1 (5 bases). V was clipped by 4 bases and J by 4 bases, with 20 bases between them. The CDR3 is made up of 17 amino acids. From germline, CDR1 is MGHRA and CDR2 YSYEKL. CDR3 loop: CASSLMLHLQGNQPQHF. The CDR3 nucleotides are TGCGCCAGCAGCCTAATGTTACACCTCCAGGGTAATCAGCCCCAGCATTTT.

This clone was recorded a few times. This chain connects TRBV29-1 to TRBJ1-2, with D unclear. CDR1 SQVTM and CDR2 ANQGSEA come from the germline V gene. V was cut by 7 bases and J by 4 bases, with 7 bases left in between. This CDR3 comprises 10 residues. The CDR3 region has the DNA TGCAGCGCTTACACCTATGGCTACACCTTC. Protein sequence: CSAYTYGYTF.

This clone was seen a handful of times. This rearrangement joins TRBV29-1 to TRBJ2-1, with TRBD1 matching 9 bases. The CDR3 has 13 residues. CDR1 SQVTM and CDR2 ANQGSEA come from the germline V gene. V lost 6 bases and J lost 6; bases outside the gene matches: 6. This CDR3 reads CSVQGALGNEQFF. CDR3 nucleotides: TGCAGCGTACAGGGGGCTTTGGGCAATGAGCAGTTCTTC.

This chain connects TRBV10-1 to TRBJ2-1; D gene unclear. Germline loops: CDR1 WNHNN, CDR2 SYGVQD (reference sequence). The V end lost 5 bases, the J end lost 3 bases, and 5 bases lay between the germline ends. The CDR3 runs 12 residues. The CDR3 sequence: CASSPDYNEQFF. CDR3 nucleotides: TGCGCCAGCAGTCCGGACTACAATGAGCAGTTCTTC.

The V gene is TRBV7-2, the J gene TRBJ2-1; 7 bases match TRBD2. The CDR3 sequence is 17 residues long. The germline CDR1 and CDR2 sequences are SGHTA and FQGNSA. V lost 0 bases, J lost 0 bases, and 5 bases stayed unmatched. The CDR3 loop reads CASSLALRGTSYNEQFF. DNA for the CDR3: TGTGCCAGCAGCTTAGCGTTGCGGGGGACCTCCTACAATGAGCAGTTCTTC. Full variable domain (rest looked up from reference TRBV7-2 and TRBJ2-1): GAGVSQSPSNKVTEKGKDVELRCDPISGHTALYWYRQSLGQGLEFLIYFQGNSAPDKSGLPSDRFSAERTGGSVSTLTIQRTQQEDSAVYLCASSLALRGTSYNEQFFGPGTRLTVL.